The entry below describes one T cell receptor (beta chain). This specimen comes from a study of control samples from healthy donors and cancer patients. The data were produced by immunoSEQ multiplex PCR, yet TCRdb's version contains in-frame clones alone and is incomplete. The sample holds about 51,000 clones; about four fifths are singletons and the top ten take 9.5% to 13%. Germline values: CDR1 KGHSH, CDR2 LQKENI. The CDR3 is 15 residues long. V dropped 2 bases and J dropped 2; count of bases not matched to a gene: 6. The receptor comes from a man between 70 and 80 years old in good health. Sequencing input: blood. The rearrangement joins TRBV18 to TRBJ2-7; 7 bases agree with TRBD1. The CDR3, as DNA: TGTGCCAGCTCACCAAGCAACCAGGGGGCCTACGAGCAGTACTTC. Amino acids: CASSPSNQGAYEQYF.